Following are 14 T cell receptor beta chains from one sample sequenced in a study of blood T cells in healthy people across ages. PCR was performed a second time for about 7 to 12 cycles using a sample-barcoded 5' primer and a J-beta primer mix. TCRdb processed the 5' RACE reads anew with MiXCR; each CDR3 protein has one entry. The table has about 680,000 distinct CDR3 sequences, around half seen once. Specimen: blood. The receptor source for this set is an older woman in good health.

This clonotype was seen a few times. The chain recombines TRBV5-1 with TRBJ2-5; TRBD2 agrees at 12 bases. Matching the DNA end better, TRBJ2-7 makes the J call doubtful. Germline V CDR1 and CDR2: SGHRS, YFSETQ. This CDR3 is built from 15 residues. The CDR3 sequence: CASSTQTSGSYEQYF. In DNA form, the CDR3 reads TGCGCCAGCAGCACACAGACTAGCGGGAGTTACGAGCAGTACTTC.

This rearrangement joins TRBV7-3 to TRBJ1-2; D gene unclear. V lost 5 bases to trimming and J lost 5 bases, with 6 bases between them. The V gene's germline CDR1 is SGHTA and CDR2 FQGTGA. The CDR3 has 11 residues. CDR3 coding DNA: TGTGCCAGCAGCGAGAAGTATGGCTACACCTTC. Protein: CASSEKYGYTF.

The V and J genes are TRBV28 and TRBJ2-5, with a possible D match to TRBD2 (5 bases). V lost 11 bases and J 5 bases, leaving 18 bases between the germline ends. In germline, CDR1 is MDHEN, CDR2 SYDVKM. The CDR3 consists of 13 residues. The CDR3 reads CAGRKTGWETQYF. In DNA, the CDR3 is TGTGCCGGGAGAAAGACGGGGTGGGAGACCCAGTACTTC.

The chain carries TRBV3-1 and TRBJ2-1; D perhaps matches TRBD1 (5 bases). The CDR3 extends over 16 amino acids. In germline, CDR1 is LGHDT, CDR2 YNNKEL (reference sequence). Trimming shortened V by 5 bases and J by 0 bases, and 14 bases separated the two germline ends. The CDR3: CASSFPQVSSYNEQFF. The CDR3 bases are TGTGCCAGCAGCTTCCCACAGGTTAGCTCCTACAATGAGCAGTTCTTC.

This clonotype was detected a few times. The chain has TRBV18 and TRBJ2-4, with D possibly TRBD2 on 6 matching bases. V lost 6 bases to trimming and J lost 13 bases, with 22 bases between them. The germline CDR1 and CDR2 sequences are KGHSH and LQKENI. The CDR3 is made up of 14 amino acids. The CDR3 region is CASSSGGRRSEQYF. The DNA for the CDR3 is TGTGCCAGCTCCTCCGGAGGGCGGAGGTCAGAACAGTACTTC. The whole variable domain, filled in from reference TRBV18 and TRBJ2-4, reads NAGVMQNPRHLVRRRGQEARLRCSPMKGHSHVYWYRQLPEEGLKFMVYLQKENIIDESGMPKERFSAEFPKEGPSILRIQQVVRGDSAAYFCASSSGGRRSEQYFGAGTRLSVL.

The chain joins TRBV27 to TRBJ1-1; no firm D call. Trimming left V 2 bases short and J 0 bases short, with 7 bases between. Germline assignment: CDR1 MNHEY and CDR2 SMNVEV (reference sequence). The CDR3 covers 14 residues. CDR3 region: CASSLRALNTEAFF. For the CDR3, the DNA is TGTGCCAGCAGTTTACGGGCCTTGAACACTGAAGCTTTCTTT.

The chain uses TRBV18 and TRBJ2-5; weak D call: TRBD1 (6 bases). Trimming stripped 8 bases from V and 5 bases from J, with 15 bases between. This CDR3 spans 13 amino acids. Per germline, CDR1 KGHSH and CDR2 LQKENI. The CDR3 reads CASAFSQGETQYF. The CDR3 nucleotides read TGTGCCAGCGCTTTCTCCCAGGGGGAGACCCAGTACTTC.

The chain links TRBV11-3 to TRBJ2-5, with 7 positions matching TRBD2. The CDR3 totals 16 residues. V lost 5 bases and J lost 4; bases outside the gene matches: 13. CDR1 and CDR2 (germline): SGHNT, YENEEA. The DNA of the CDR3 is TGTGCCAGCAGCCTTGGCGGGGAGGGTTTGGGAGAGACCCAGTACTTC. Its protein product is CASSLGGEGLGETQYF.

This chain joins TRBV24-1 and TRBJ2-6; no definite D call. CDR3 length: 16 residues. Germline CDR1 and CDR2: KGHDR and SFDVKD. Trimming left V 2 bases short and J 1 base short, with 8 bases between. The DNA for the CDR3 is TGTGCCACCAGTGATTCCCAGGTGTCTGGGGCCAACGTCCTGACTTTC. Translation: CATSDSQVSGANVLTF.

The chain recombines TRBV6-1 with TRBJ1-2; no reliable D call. Germline lookup yields CDR1 MNHNS and CDR2 SASEGT. The CDR3 spans 13 residues. Deletions cut 6 bases from V and 8 bases from J, with 16 bases between. CDR3 in amino acids: CASRDGILGGYTF. The DNA for the CDR3 is TGTGCCAGCAGGGACGGGATATTAGGGGGCTACACCTTC.

The sample holds a few counts of this clonotype. This chain connects TRBV20-1 to TRBJ2-7; a possible D gene is TRBD1 (5 bases). This CDR3 region has 13 residues. The germline V gene encodes CDR1 DFQATT and CDR2 SNEGSKA (reference sequence). Trimming took off 6 bases at V and 4 bases at J, with 16 bases between the two ends. The CDR3 loop is CSAERQGLYEQYF. The CDR3 coding sequence is TGCAGTGCCGAAAGGCAGGGTTTATACGAGCAGTACTTC.

Concerning this clonotype: At one end, the junction sequence differs from germline, possibly due to a read error. The chain links TRBV29-1 to TRBJ1-2; D call uncertain. The CDR3 loop spans 11 amino acids. Germline-derived CDR1 and CDR2 are SQVTM and ANQGSEA. CDR3 loop: CSGEGPHGYTF. The CDR3 DNA is TGCAGCGGTGAAGGTCCTCATGGCTACACCTTC.

This clonotype has only a few counts. The chain carries TRBV7-2 and TRBJ1-2; D possibly corresponds to TRBD1 (5 bases). With 1 base removed from V and 4 bases from J, the gap between germline ends came to 16 bases. The length of the CDR3 is 16 residues. The germline CDR1 and CDR2 sequences are SGHTA and FQGNSA. CDR3 residues: CASSLDFSGVGYGYTF. CDR3 DNA sequence: TGTGCCAGCAGCTTAGATTTTTCGGGGGTTGGCTATGGCTACACCTTC.

The table lists this clonotype with a few counts. The chain carries TRBV20-1 and TRBJ2-7; D is perhaps TRBD2 (6 bases). The CDR3 extends over 13 amino acids. Trimming took 6 bases from V and 6 from J, leaving 18 bases between them. CDR1 is DFQATT and CDR2 is SNEGSKA in the germline V gene (reference sequence). The CDR3 DNA is TGCAGTGCCCCTAAATCCGGAGGGCGCGAGCAGTACTTC. It yields the protein CSAPKSGGREQYF.